This T cell receptor beta chain was documented in a study of regulatory T cells in long-lasting Graves disease. The CDR3 has 14 residues. Trimming cost V 5 bases and J 5 bases, with 13 bases left between them. Germline values: CDR1 MNHNS, CDR2 SASEGT. The time point here: newly diagnosed GD, antithyroid drugs for less than 3 months. From PBMCs, RNA was extracted and then used to make the TCR library. Arm-PCR with iRepertoire HTBI primers amplified the CDR3 regions for these TCR beta libraries. TCRdb used MiXCR to reprocess the multiplex PCR reads, holding one entry per CDR3 protein. The sample records 580,000 or so distinct CDR3 sequences, approximately 16% being singletons. These sequences were also reported in another study, on T cells in Graves' hyperthyroidism and ophthalmopathy.

The sequence was obtained from a man between 18 and 29 years old with Graves disease. V gene TRBV6-1 combines with J gene TRBJ2-1; D is perhaps TRBD1 (5 bases). This specimen was peripheral blood mononuclear cells (PBMCs), taken at new diagnosis, from a patient treated with antithyroid drugs. CDR3 sequence: CASSIMGPNNEQFF. The CDR3 DNA is TGTGCCAGCAGTATTATGGGGCCGAACAATGAGCAGTTCTTC.